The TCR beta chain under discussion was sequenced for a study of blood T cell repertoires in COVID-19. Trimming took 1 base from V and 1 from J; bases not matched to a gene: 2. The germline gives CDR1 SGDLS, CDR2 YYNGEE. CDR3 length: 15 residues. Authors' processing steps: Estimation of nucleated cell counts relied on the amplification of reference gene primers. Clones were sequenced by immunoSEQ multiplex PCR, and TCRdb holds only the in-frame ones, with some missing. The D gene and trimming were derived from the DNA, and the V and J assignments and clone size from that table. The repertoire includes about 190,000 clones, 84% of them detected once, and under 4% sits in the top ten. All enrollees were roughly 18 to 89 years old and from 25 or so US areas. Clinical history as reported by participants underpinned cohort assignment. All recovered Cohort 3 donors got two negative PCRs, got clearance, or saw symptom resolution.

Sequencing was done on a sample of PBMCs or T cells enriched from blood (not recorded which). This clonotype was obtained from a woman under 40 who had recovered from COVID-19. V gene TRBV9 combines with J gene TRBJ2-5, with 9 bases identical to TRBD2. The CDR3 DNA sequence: TGTGCCAGCAGCGTACTAGCGGGAATCCAAGAGACCCAGTACTTC. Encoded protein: CASSVLAGIQETQYF.